This T cell receptor beta chain was observed in a study of blood T cell repertoires in COVID-19. Method: immunoSEQ multiplex PCR; TCRdb's copy keeps in-frame clones and lacks some. The data contain some 24,000 clones, 89% of them seen just once; the ten biggest clones take up 9.7%. V was clipped by 4 bases and J by 2 bases, with 20 bases between them. CDR3 size: 17 residues. Germline V gene lookup returns CDR1 SGHVS and CDR2 FNYEAQ. Sequencing was performed on peripheral blood. The TCR comes from a man aged 70-80 years with acute or convalescent COVID-19. The genes are TRBV7-6 and TRBJ2-5; D may be TRBD2 (7 bases). DNA for the CDR3: TGTGCCAGCAGCTCCTCTCGTGGGAGGGGGGGGCAAGAGACCCAGTACTTC. This gives the protein CASSSSRGRGGQETQYF.